The 9 T cell receptor beta chains reported below all come from one sample, sequenced in a study of beta chain features in type 1 diabetes. cDNA synthesis used the whole RNA isolate, giving expressed TCRB sequences. Some clones are missing from TCRdb's copy, which holds only in-frame ones; the method was immunoSEQ multiplex PCR. This sample carries some 150,000 clones, approximately 10% of them seen once, and the ten largest clones take around 2.1%. Sequences were obtained from central memory CD4+ T cells from blood. These receptors were obtained from a man aged 18 to 30 in good health.

This clone has only a few counts. This chain links TRBV7-2 with TRBJ2-5, with TRBD1 matching 9 bases. V shed 6 bases, J shed 5 bases, and the junction held 7 bases outside the gene matches. The CDR3 length is 14 residues. Germline CDR1 SGHTA, CDR2 FQGNSA. The CDR3 DNA reads as TGTGCCAGCAGACCCGGGACAGGGTGGGAGACCCAGTACTTC. Protein: CASRPGTGWETQYF.

Ten or more counts support this clone. The V gene is TRBV2, the J gene TRBJ2-1; D gene unclear. Germline assignment: CDR1 SNHLY and CDR2 FYNNEI. V was clipped by 7 bases and J by 10 bases, with 11 bases between them. The CDR3 covers 11 residues. DNA for the CDR3: TGTGCCAGCAAGAAGGAAGGCGAGCAGTTCTTC. Protein sequence: CASKKEGEQFF.

The chain is built from TRBV6-4 and TRBJ2-1; D might be TRBD2 (6 bases). V was pared by 2 bases and J by 5 bases, with 13 bases between. Looked up from germline, CDR1 is MRHNA and CDR2 is SNTAGT. The CDR3 is made up of 15 amino acids. Written as DNA, the CDR3 is TGTGCCAGCAGTGACGCGGCGGGATTGGACAATGAGCAGTTCTTC. Its protein is CASSDAAGLDNEQFF.

This clone appeared a few times. The chain has TRBV6-6 and TRBJ2-7, with D perhaps given as TRBD1 or TRBD2 (5 bases each). The CDR3 consists of 15 residues. Germline V gene sequence: CDR1 MNHNY, CDR2 SVGAGI (reference sequence). Trimming shortened V by 2 bases and J by 2 bases, and 13 bases separated the two germline ends. CDR3: CASSYLGASAYEQYF. The DNA of the CDR3 is TGTGCCAGCAGTTACCTCGGGGCCTCGGCCTACGAGCAGTACTTC.

In its sample, this clone was seen a few times. The rearrangement links TRBV15 to TRBJ1-5; D uncertain. V shed 0 bases and J shed 0 bases, with 12 bases lying between them. The germline gives CDR1 LNHNV, CDR2 YYDKDF (reference sequence). This CDR3 has 17 residues. The CDR3 bases are TGTGCCACCAGCAGAGATCTTGCCTATTATAGCAATCAGCCCCAGCATTTT. Translation gives CATSRDLAYYSNQPQHF. The whole variable domain, filled in from reference TRBV15 and TRBJ1-5, reads DAMVIQNPRYQVTQFGKPVTLSCSQTLNHNVMYWYQQKSSQAPKLLFHYYDKDFNNEADTPDNFQSRRPNTSFCFLDIRSPGLGDTAMYLCATSRDLAYYSNQPQHFGDGTRLSIL.

This clone was counted between two and nine times. The chain carries TRBV28 and TRBJ1-2; 8 bases fit TRBD1. The germline CDR1 and CDR2 sequences are MDHEN and SYDVKM. CDR3 size: 16 residues. Unmatched junction bases numbered 17, after V lost 8 bases and J lost 6 bases. CDR3 nucleotides: TGTGCCAGCCAGGGGGCAAGCACAGACCTTACGAATGGCTACACCTTC. As protein: CASQGASTDLTNGYTF.

CDR3 bases: TGTGCCAGCAACACCGGGACTAGGTACAATGAGCAGTTCTTC. Residues: CASNTGTRYNEQFF. This chain uses TRBV2 with TRBJ2-1, with 8 bases aligning to TRBD2. CDR3 size: 14 residues. The germline CDR1 and CDR2 sequences are SNHLY and FYNNEI. V lost 7 bases to trimming and J lost 4 bases; unmatched junction nucleotides: 6.

This clone turned up a few times. The chain couples TRBV27 to TRBJ2-3; TRBD2 agrees at 8 bases. CDR3 length: 13 amino acids. The V segment lost 6 bases and the J segment 6 bases; nucleotides outside the gene matches: 5. The germline gives CDR1 MNHEY, CDR2 SMNVEV (reference sequence). The CDR3 DNA sequence: TGTGCCAGCAGCTGGACTAGCAGGGATACGCAGTATTTT. Translation: CASSWTSRDTQYF.

This clone was detected a few times. The V gene is TRBV5-6, the J gene TRBJ2-3; 8 bases line up with TRBD2. The CDR3 contains 15 residues. Trimming at V came to 5 bases and at J to 3 bases, leaving 8 bases not matched to a gene. Germline assignment: CDR1 SGHDT and CDR2 YYEEEE. Written as DNA, the CDR3 is TGTGCCAGCAGACCCCGGGGGGGCGGAACAGATACGCAGTATTTT. As protein: CASRPRGGGTDTQYF.